These T cell receptor beta chains were read from a single sample in a study of graft-versus-host responses after intestinal transplantation. Only in-frame clones appear in the TCRdb table, and some are missing; sequencing was by immunoSEQ multiplex PCR. The table lists approximately 90,000 clones, 85% to 95% of them singletons. No antigens are known for them. Sequencing was performed on unstimulated CD8+ T cells sorted from spleen or lymph node cells, taken before intestinal transplant. The source of these receptors is a human donor who received an intestinal transplant. Both conserved end residues are part of each CDR3. D genes are given only for firm matches. Only some rows state a clone size, as once, few, many or a class for expanded clones.

J gene	D gene	V gene	clone size	CDR3 DNA	CDR3 protein
TRBJ2-7	TRBD2	TRBV11-3	.	TGTGCCAGCAGCTCTAGCGGGGAACCCTACGAGCAGTACTTC	CASSSSGEPYEQYF
TRBJ2-7	.	TRBV6-5	.	TGTGCCAGCAGTTACGCGGGTGGTTCCTACGAGCAGTACTTC	CASSYAGGSYEQYF
TRBJ1-2	.	TRBV4-3	.	TGCGCCAGCAGCCAAGATCGGGGAGGGGAAACTGATGGCTACACCTTC	CASSQDRGGETDGYTF
TRBJ1-2	.	TRBV27	.	TGTGCCAGCAGCCCGACAGAAATCCTTTACTCTGGCTACACCTTC	CASSPTEILYSGYTF
TRBJ1-3	.	TRBV7-2	.	TGTGCCAGCAGTTTGGGGGGGTTAGGAAACACCATATATTTT	CASSLGGLGNTIYF
TRBJ1-2	.	TRBV19	once	TGTGCCAGTAGTGACAGGACAGCTAACTATGGCTACACCTTC	CASSDRTANYGYTF
TRBJ1-5	.	TRBV4-1	.	TGCGCCAGCAGCCAAGGCCTACTGGCAGGTCAGCCCCAGCATTTT	CASSQGLLAGQPQHF
TRBJ2-6	.	TRBV28	.	TGTGCCAGCGTAACAAGCTCTGGGGCCAACGTCCTGACTTTC	CASVTSSGANVLTF
TRBJ1-1	.	TRBV7-6	.	TGTGCCAGCAGCTTCCTCGGTGGGAACACTGAAGCTTTCTTT	CASSFLGGNTEAFF
TRBJ2-7	TRBD1	TRBV5-1	once	TGCGCCAGCAGCTCTGGACAGGGCGCGGACGAGCAGTACTTC	CASSSGQGADEQYF
TRBJ1-1	.	TRBV27	.	TGTGCCAGCAGTTTAGGGGCGGGGGGGAACACTGAAGCTTTCTTT	CASSLGAGGNTEAFF
TRBJ2-1	.	TRBV19	.	TGTGCCAGTAGTTACCGGGGCAATGAGCAGTTCTTC	CASSYRGNEQFF
TRBJ2-1	TRBD2	TRBV23-1	.	TGCGCCAGCAGTCAAGCCCTAGCGGGGGGTGGCAATGAGCAGTTCTTC	CASSQALAGGGNEQFF
TRBJ1-2	TRBD1	TRBV4-3	.	TGCGCCAGCAGCCAAGGGACAGGGAATAGCTATGGCTACACCTTC	CASSQGTGNSYGYTF
TRBJ2-1	TRBD1	TRBV14	.	TGTGCCAGCAGCTTCCGGACAGGGGGCGATGAGCAGTTCTTC	CASSFRTGGDEQFF
TRBJ1-3	TRBD1	TRBV5-8	few	TGTGCCAGCAGCTCGACAGGGGTCTCTGGAAACACCATATATTTT	CASSSTGVSGNTIYF
TRBJ2-2	TRBD2	TRBV4-3	.	TGCGCCAGCAGCCAAGACGGGGGGGCGCCCGGAACCGGGGAGCTGTTTTTT	CASSQDGGAPGTGELFF
TRBJ1-2	.	TRBV4-3	.	TGCGCCAGCAGCCAAGATGGGGGCCCTGGCTATGGCTACACCTTC	CASSQDGGPGYGYTF
TRBJ2-2	TRBD2	TRBV5-6	.	TGTGCCAGCAGCTTGGCGGTAGCGGGGGGGGAGCTGTTTTTT	CASSLAVAGGELFF
TRBJ2-3	.	TRBV6-1	.	TGTGCCAGCAGTGAAGAAACGATGCAACATAGCACAGATACGCAGTATTTT	CASSEETMQHSTDTQYF
TRBJ2-7	TRBD1	TRBV12-5	.	TGTGCTAGTGGTTTGGACTCATTCCTTGGACAGGTAGCTCGCTACGAGCAGTACTTC	CASGLDSFLGQVARYEQYF
TRBJ2-1	TRBD1	TRBV25-1	.	TGTGCCAGCAGTGGCCCCCCCCTAGGGGGCGGATACAATGAGCAGTTCTTC	CASSGPPLGGGYNEQFF
TRBJ1-1	.	TRBV4-1	.	TGCGCCAGCAGCGGGTCAGGGGAGGGCACTGAAGCTTTCTTT	CASSGSGEGTEAFF
TRBJ1-4	TRBD1	TRBV4-3	.	TGCGCCAGCAGCCTAGGAACAGGGGGGACTAATGAAAAACTGTTTTTT	CASSLGTGGTNEKLFF
TRBJ2-7	TRBD2	TRBV4-1	once	TGCGCCAGCAGCCTAGCGGGGGCAGAGTACGAGCAGTACTTC	CASSLAGAEYEQYF
TRBJ1-3	.	TRBV4-3	.	TGCGCCAGCAGCCAAGGAGCCACGTTTGACACCATATATTTT	CASSQGATFDTIYF
TRBJ2-5	.	TRBV7-6	.	TGTGCCAGCAGCTTGACAGGTTACCAAGAGACCCAGTACTTC	CASSLTGYQETQYF
TRBJ2-7	TRBD1	TRBV13	.	TGTGCCAGCAGCTCCACAGGGGGCTGGTACGAGCAGTACTTC	CASSSTGGWYEQYF
TRBJ2-1	.	TRBV7-6	.	TGTGCCAGCAGCTCTCGGGACTACAATGAGCAGTTCTTC	CASSSRDYNEQFF
TRBJ1-1	.	TRBV7-8	.	TGTGCCAGCAGCTTAGGATGGGTGGGCTCCGGGAACACTGAAGCTTTCTTT	CASSLGWVGSGNTEAFF
TRBJ2-1	.	TRBV7-7	.	TGTGCCAGCAGCTTAGGGCCCGGGAATGAGCAGTTCTTC	CASSLGPGNEQFF
TRBJ2-3	TRBD2	TRBV19	once	TGTGCCAGTAGTATTCTAAGCGGGGGTGATCCTACGCAGTATTTT	CASSILSGGDPTQYF
TRBJ1-3	.	TRBV11-2	.	TGTGCCAGCAGCTTCAGGGGATTCTCTGGAAACACCATATATTTT	CASSFRGFSGNTIYF
TRBJ1-4	.	TRBV4-3	.	TGCGCCAGCAGCCACTCGGGTCACGGAGTAACTAATGAAAAACTGTTTTTT	CASSHSGHGVTNEKLFF
TRBJ1-2	.	TRBV27	.	TGTGCCAGCACCTCTTCGGTGAAACAGGGACCAGGTGGCTACACCTTC	CASTSSVKQGPGGYTF
TRBJ2-7	.	TRBV13	.	TGTGCCAGCAGCTTTCCTGCACAGTCGCAGTACTTC	CASSFPAQSQYF
TRBJ2-3	.	TRBV9	.	TGTGCCAGCAGCTCCCGGACTGGCGAGGGGGCAGATACGCAGTATTTT	CASSSRTGEGADTQYF
TRBJ2-3	TRBD2	TRBV27	.	TGTGCCAGCATGCCGGGACTAGGTGACACAGATACGCAGTATTTT	CASMPGLGDTDTQYF
TRBJ2-7	TRBD1	TRBV9	.	TGTGCCAGCAGCGCGCCCGGGACAGACCCCTACGAGCAGTACTTC	CASSAPGTDPYEQYF
TRBJ2-1	TRBD2	TRBV27	.	TGTGCCAGCAGTGCCGGGGGGGCTGAGCAGTTCTTC	CASSAGGAEQFF
TRBJ2-7	TRBD1	TRBV27	.	TGTGCCAGCAGTTTTCGGACAGGAAACTACGAGCAGTACTTC	CASSFRTGNYEQYF
TRBJ2-7	TRBD2	TRBV7-9	.	TGTGCCAGCAGCCATAGCGGGGGGGCTTTAAACGAGCAGTACTTC	CASSHSGGALNEQYF
TRBJ2-7	.	TRBV7-2	.	TGTGCCAGCAGCTTAGCCCCAGGATCAACCTACGAGCAGTACTTC	CASSLAPGSTYEQYF
TRBJ2-5	.	TRBV27	once	TGTGCCAGCAGTCCCCTCTTGAGGGTAGAGACCCAGTACTTC	CASSPLLRVETQYF